This record concerns one TCR beta chain sequence. In germline, CDR1 is ENHRY, CDR2 SYGVKD. The CDR3 extends over 13 amino acids. The V end was cut by 3 bases, the J end by 8 bases, with 10 bases between. These data are taken from a study of blood T cell repertoires in COVID-19. Study-level information: Both acute and convalescent COVID-19 samples were obtained from the United States, Italy and Spain. T cells, B-cell-depleted T cells, or PBMCs provided the cDNA or gDNA that served as material.

As originally analysed: Estimates of nucleated cell counts were drawn from the amplification of reference gene primers. TCRdb's table, derived via immunoSEQ multiplex PCR, lists solely in-frame clones and lacks some. The V and J calls and the clone size are those of that table, but D and trimming were determined from the DNA. The sample yields under 85,000 clones, 75% to 85% seen once. The Seattle patients joined while their infection was active and were tracked longitudinally afterward. This TCR was sampled from a man in his thirties or forties with COVID-19, enrolled during active disease. Sequencing was carried out using peripheral blood. The J gene is TRBJ1-4, the V gene TRBV10-3; D remains unclear. The CDR3 coding sequence is TGTGCCATCAGTGAACGGTCCTCGGAAAAACTGTTTTTT. Its protein product is CAISERSSEKLFF.